This TCR beta chain is from a study of blood T cell repertoires in COVID-19. Patients of the Seattle cohort, enrolled during active infection, were followed longitudinally. Clones were sequenced by immunoSEQ multiplex PCR, and TCRdb holds only the in-frame ones, with some missing. The sample lists about 310,000 clones, around 91% seen once, with 0.8% to 1.3% in the top ten. The TCR sequence derives from a woman between 40 and 50 years old with COVID-19, enrolled during active disease. The sequenced sample was peripheral blood.

The CDR3 DNA reads as TGTGCCAGCATTTCCCTACAGGGTGGGGGCATTGGGCCCCAGCATTTT. Translated: CASISLQGGGIGPQHF. The chain joins TRBV6-6 to TRBJ1-5, with D perhaps TRBD1 (6 bases). This CDR3 region has 16 residues. Germline CDR1 and CDR2: MNHNY and SVGAGI (reference sequence). V lost 7 bases and J lost 9, with 25 bases in between.